The source of this TCR beta chain is a study of Ad26.COV2.S vaccination and SARS-CoV-2 variants. Clones were sequenced by immunoSEQ multiplex PCR, and TCRdb holds only the in-frame ones, with some missing. Seen here are under 600,000 clones, roughly nine tenths observed once, and the top ten hold approximately 1.7%. A word on this clone: The target antigen is unknown.

Study outcomes and limitations: People given the vaccine had a wider spike-specific TCR breadth than placebo recipients did.

Unmatched junction bases numbered 9, after V lost 3 bases and J lost 4 bases. Per germline, CDR1 SGDLS and CDR2 YYNGEE. This CDR3 region has 16 residues. The treatment denotes: roughly 19 received Ad26.COV2.S at low or high dose, single or two shots; about 5 received placebo; per-sample allocation not given. Day 63 after the first vaccine or placebo injection was the time point for sampling. This receptor was taken from a person aged 18-60 years who received the Ad26.COV2.S COVID-19 vaccine or a placebo. The specimen comprised peripheral blood, sampled in a trial of Ad26.COV2.S vaccine versus placebo. The chain combines TRBV9 with TRBJ1-4; 7 nucleotides match TRBD1. In DNA form, the CDR3 reads TGTGCCAGCAGCGCCACCCGGGACAGTTTTAATGAAAAACTGTTTTTT. Its protein is CASSATRDSFNEKLFF.